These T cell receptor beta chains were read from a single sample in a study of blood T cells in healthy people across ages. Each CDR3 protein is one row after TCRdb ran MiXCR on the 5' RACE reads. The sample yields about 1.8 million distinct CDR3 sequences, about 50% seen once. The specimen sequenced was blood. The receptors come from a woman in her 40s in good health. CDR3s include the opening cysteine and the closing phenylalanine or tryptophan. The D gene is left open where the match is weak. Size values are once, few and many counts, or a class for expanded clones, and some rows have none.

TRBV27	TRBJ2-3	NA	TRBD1	CASSLGTGRDTQYF	TGTGCCAGCAGTTTAGGGACAGGGAGAGATACGCAGTATTTT
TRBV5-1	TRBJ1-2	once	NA	CASSLAQANYGYTF	TGCGCCAGCAGCTTGGCTCAGGCTAACTATGGCTACACCTTC
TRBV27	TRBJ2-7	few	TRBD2	CASQAAGERYEQYF	TGTGCCAGCCAGGCCGCGGGGGAGCGTTACGAGCAGTACTTC
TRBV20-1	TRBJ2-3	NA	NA	CSAWTGSGDTQYF	TGCAGTGCTTGGACGGGGAGCGGAGATACGCAGTATTTT
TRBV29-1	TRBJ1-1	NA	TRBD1	CSVVSFGGRDRQGRTEAFF	TGCAGCGTTGTATCGTTTGGAGGTCGGGACAGGCAAGGACGAACTGAAGCTTTCTTT
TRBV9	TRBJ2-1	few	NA	CASSVTGSSYNEQFF	TGTGCCAGCAGTGTTACAGGGAGCTCCTACAATGAGCAGTTCTTC
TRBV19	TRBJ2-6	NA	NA	CASSISGGDYSGANVLTF	TGTGCCAGTAGTATCTCCGGGGGTGACTACTCTGGGGCCAACGTCCTGACTTTC
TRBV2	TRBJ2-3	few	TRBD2	CASSEERTGGGTQYF	TGTGCCAGCAGTGAAGAGAGAACAGGCGGGGGTACGCAGTATTTT
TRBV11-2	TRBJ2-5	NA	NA	CASIDRGKETQYF	TGTGCCAGCATCGATAGGGGAAAAGAGACCCAGTACTTC
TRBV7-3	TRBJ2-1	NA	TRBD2	CASSLAGEADEQFF	TGTGCCAGCAGCTTAGCGGGGGAGGCAGATGAGCAGTTCTTC
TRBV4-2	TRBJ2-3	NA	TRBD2	CASSQDLAGRPSTDTQYF	TGTGCCAGCAGCCAAGATCTAGCGGGGAGACCTAGCACAGATACGCAGTATTTT
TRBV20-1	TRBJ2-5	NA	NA	CSALPRDQETQYF	TGCAGTGCTCTCCCTCGGGACCAAGAGACCCAGTACTTC
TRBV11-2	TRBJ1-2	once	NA	CASSLGTPGHLKSVVYGYTF	TGTGCCAGCAGCTTAGGGACCCCGGGACACCTCAAGAGTGTGGTCTATGGCTACACCTTC
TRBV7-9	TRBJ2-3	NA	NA	CASSLIGLASDTQYF	TGTGCCAGCAGCTTAATCGGGCTAGCGAGTGATACGCAGTATTTT
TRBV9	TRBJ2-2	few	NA	CASSVVSDTGELFF	TGTGCCAGCAGCGTAGTGTCAGACACCGGGGAGCTGTTTTTT
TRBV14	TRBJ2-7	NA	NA	CASSQRNRLNEQYF	TGTGCCAGCAGCCAACGAAACAGACTCAATGAGCAGTACTTC
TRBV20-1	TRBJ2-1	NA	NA	CSARISPSQFF	TGCAGTGCTAGAATTTCGCCGTCACAGTTCTTC
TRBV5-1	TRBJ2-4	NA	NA	CASSLTGTKNIRYF	TGCGCCAGCAGCTTGACAGGGACCAAAAACATTCGGTACTTC
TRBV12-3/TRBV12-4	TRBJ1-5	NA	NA	CASTPSGAPNQPQHF	TGTGCCAGCACCCCCAGCGGGGCCCCTAATCAGCCCCAGCATTTT
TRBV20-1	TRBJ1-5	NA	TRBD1	CSVRGTGGNQPQHF	TGCAGTGTTCGGGGAACAGGGGGCAATCAGCCCCAGCATTTT
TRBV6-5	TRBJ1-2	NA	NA	CAGSYNNRGTGYTF	TGTGCCGGCAGTTACAATAACCGGGGAACTGGCTACACCTTC
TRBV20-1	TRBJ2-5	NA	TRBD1	CSARRLGQGDSETQYF	TGCAGTGCTAGAAGACTGGGACAGGGGGATAGCGAGACCCAGTACTTC